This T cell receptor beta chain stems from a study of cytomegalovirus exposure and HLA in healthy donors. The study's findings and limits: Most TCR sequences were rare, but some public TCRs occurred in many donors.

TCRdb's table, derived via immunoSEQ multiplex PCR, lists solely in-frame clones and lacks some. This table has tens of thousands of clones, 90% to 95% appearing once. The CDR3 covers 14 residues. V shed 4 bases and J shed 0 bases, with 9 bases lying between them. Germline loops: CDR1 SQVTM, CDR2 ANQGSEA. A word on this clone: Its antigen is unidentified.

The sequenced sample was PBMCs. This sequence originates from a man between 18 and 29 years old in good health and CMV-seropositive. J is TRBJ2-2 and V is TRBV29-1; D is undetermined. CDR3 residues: CSVVAQSNTGELFF. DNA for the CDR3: TGCAGCGTTGTAGCTCAGTCGAACACCGGGGAGCTGTTTTTT.